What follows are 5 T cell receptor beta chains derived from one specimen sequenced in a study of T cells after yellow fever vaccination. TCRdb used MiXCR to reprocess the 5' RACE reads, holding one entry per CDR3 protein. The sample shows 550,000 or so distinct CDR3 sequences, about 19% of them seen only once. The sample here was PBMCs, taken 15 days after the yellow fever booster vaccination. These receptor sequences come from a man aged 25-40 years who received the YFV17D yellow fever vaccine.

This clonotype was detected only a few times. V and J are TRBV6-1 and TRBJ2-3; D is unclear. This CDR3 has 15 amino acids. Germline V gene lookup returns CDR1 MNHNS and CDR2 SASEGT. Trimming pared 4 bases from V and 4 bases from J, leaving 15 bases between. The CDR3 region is CASSGGARRSDTQYF. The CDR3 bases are TGTGCCAGCAGTGGGGGTGCCCGTAGGTCAGATACGCAGTATTTT.

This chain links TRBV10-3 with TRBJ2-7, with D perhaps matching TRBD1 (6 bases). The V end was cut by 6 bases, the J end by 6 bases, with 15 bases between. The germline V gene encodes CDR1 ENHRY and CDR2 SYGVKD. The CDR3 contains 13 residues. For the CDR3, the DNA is TGTGCCATCAGACCACAGGGAAACGGCGAGCAGTACTTC. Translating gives CAIRPQGNGEQYF.

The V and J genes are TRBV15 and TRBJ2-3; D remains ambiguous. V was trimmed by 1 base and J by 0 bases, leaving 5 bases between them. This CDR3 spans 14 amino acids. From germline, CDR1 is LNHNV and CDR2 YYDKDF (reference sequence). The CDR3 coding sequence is TGTGCCACCAGCAGAGTCCAAAGCACAGATACGCAGTATTTT. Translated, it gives CATSRVQSTDTQYF.

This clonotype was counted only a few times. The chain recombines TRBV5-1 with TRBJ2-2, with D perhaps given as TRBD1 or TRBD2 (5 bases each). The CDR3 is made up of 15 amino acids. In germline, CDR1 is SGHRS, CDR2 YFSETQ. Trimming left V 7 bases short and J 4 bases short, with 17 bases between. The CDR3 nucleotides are TGCGCCAGCTCGCCCAGGGAGTCGAGCACCGGGGAGCTGTTTTTT. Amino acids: CASSPRESSTGELFF.

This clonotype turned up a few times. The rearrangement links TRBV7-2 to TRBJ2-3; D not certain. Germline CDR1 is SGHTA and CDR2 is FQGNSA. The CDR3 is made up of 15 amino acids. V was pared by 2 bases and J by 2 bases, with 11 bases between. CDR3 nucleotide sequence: TGTGCCAGCAGCTTACTTGGCGGAGACACAGATACGCAGTATTTT. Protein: CASSLLGGDTDTQYF.